This TCR beta chain came from a study of cytomegalovirus exposure and HLA in healthy donors. Study findings and constraints: Rare TCR sequences predominated, though certain public TCRs were found in many donors.

PCR used 60 Vbeta primers and 13 Jbeta primers. Data came from immunoSEQ multiplex PCR; TCRdb stores just in-frame clones and leaves some out. The sample contains 210,000 or so clones, 75% to 80% of which appear only once. Comment on this clone: Its antigen is not identified.

The clonotype comes from a man aged 18 to 35 in good health and CMV-seronegative. Sequencing was performed on PBMCs.

Here the CDR3 reads CASSLAGQGSYEQYF. DNA for the CDR3: TGTGCCAGCAGCTTAGCAGGACAGGGGTCCTACGAGCAGTACTTC. The V and J genes are TRBV11-3 and TRBJ2-7, with 9 bases fitting TRBD1. J gave up 1 base and V 1 base, and 2 bases lay outside the gene matches. The germline CDR1 and CDR2 sequences are SGHNT and YENEEA. CDR3 length: 15 residues.